This TCR beta chain emerged from a study of spatial heterogeneity in lung cancer. MiXCR, applied by TCRdb to the 5' RACE reads, yields one record per CDR3 protein. The sample holds tens of thousands of distinct CDR3 sequences, more than 6.5% seen once. Stated time point: blood at routine non-recurrence follow-up after resection. From tumor, nontumor lung or frozen PBMC, whole RNA was taken unsorted for sequencing. This clonotype has ten or more counts. An end of the junction does not agree with germline; a read error may underlie this. This CDR3 spans 13 amino acids. CDR1 is SNHLY and CDR2 is FYNNEI in the germline V gene.

The sequencing used PBMCs, collected at follow-up. The genes are TRBV2 and TRBJ2-2; no reliable D call. The TCR was taken from a female donor with early-stage non-small cell lung cancer. CDR3 DNA: TGTGCCAGCCATGACCGGAACCCCGGGGAGCTGTTTTTT. Its protein product is CASHDRNPGELFF.